The clone carrying this TCR beta chain appeared a few times. The antigen is unknown. This sample is drawn from a study of CD8 T cells in ankylosing spondylitis. Study-wide results and caveats: Disease-associated clones were reportedly significantly overrepresented in matched ankylosing spondylitis synovial fluid. One TCR beta motif, made up of about 8 highly homologous variants, appeared characteristic of ankylosing spondylitis blood.

The length of the CDR3 is 17 residues. The germline CDR1 and CDR2 sequences are SNHLY and FYNNEI. Losses at the gene ends were 3 bases for V and 5 bases for J; bases not matched to a gene: 12. It was by quantitative 5'-RACE with molecular barcodes that TCR beta libraries were made. TCRdb independently ran MiXCR on the 5' RACE reads; one entry per CDR3 protein. Of around 220,000 distinct CDR3 sequences listed, about 17% are singletons. The sequencing input was blood, either unsorted or a sorted T cell fraction (not recorded which). This sequence originates from a male donor with ankylosing spondylitis. The chain carries TRBV2 and TRBJ2-5; 10 nucleotides align to TRBD2. The CDR3 is CASSEAAGTSVLETQYF. For the CDR3, the DNA is TGTGCCAGCAGTGAGGCCGCCGGGACTAGCGTTCTGGAGACCCAGTACTTC.